This TCR beta chain was documented in a study of blood T cells in healthy people across ages. PCR was performed a second time for roughly 7 to 12 cycles using a sample-barcoded 5' primer and a J-beta primer mix. TCRdb re-called the 5' RACE reads with MiXCR, one entry per CDR3 protein. The table has around 500,000 distinct CDR3 sequences, around half seen once; the top ten hold around 24%. Turning to this clonotype: Its antigen is not identified.

Study conclusions and caveats: It was held that diversity estimates obtained from one million T cells represented underestimates.

CDR1 SGHTA and CDR2 FQGNSA come from the germline V gene. Germline trimming cut 5 bases from V and 2 bases from J; bases unmatched to any gene: 5. CDR3 length equals 14 residues. The TCR comes from an elderly man in good health. The chain links TRBV7-2 to TRBJ1-2, with 7 bases matching TRBD1. Sequences were obtained from blood. The CDR3 spells CASSPQQGNYGYTF. CDR3 DNA sequence: TGTGCCAGCAGCCCCCAACAGGGGAACTATGGCTACACCTTC.